This TCR beta chain was sequenced in a study of T cells in Graves' hyperthyroidism and ophthalmopathy (dated by TCRdb to between 2019 and 2020). In terms of the full investigation: Peripheral blood samples were taken at the time of initial diagnosis, prior to any treatment. To identify TCR V-J signatures that set the groups apart, the researchers used a discovery cohort of 95 to 100 patients, made up of 43 with Graves' ophthalmopathy and about 60 with stable Graves' hyperthyroidism. Prospective prediction of ophthalmopathy was tested in an independent validation cohort of some 19 hyperthyroidism patients and 15 to 17 patients who later progressed to ophthalmopathy. The 100 or so discovery patients were divided at random into training and test sets in a 7:3 ratio. The study also compared thyroid tissue and blood T-cell repertoires from five or six Graves' hyperthyroidism patients. Following sampling, methimazole starting at 30 mg daily was given to hyperthyroidism patients, and high-dose intravenous methylprednisolone was given to ophthalmopathy patients. The paper reports TCR Vbeta CDR3 sequencing of roughly 140 peripheral blood samples: approximately 41 ophthalmopathy, under 80 hyperthyroidism and 17 progressor patients.

A distance of 15 bases separates the germline ends of V and J, which lose 3 bases and 6 bases respectively. Including the terminal cysteine and phenylalanine, the CDR3 comprises 14 residues. Of all the DNA, just the CDR3 is kept, 42 bases in frame from base 1. Taken from the germline V gene (reference sequence), the CDR1 and CDR2 loops are SEHNR and FQNEAQ. This clonotype occurred many times. Its antigen target is currently unknown. Per-nucleotide qualities are absent, and no much larger clonotype sits a single base away. Ophthalmopathy patients had moderately to severely active disease, Clinical Activity Score of at least 3, NOSPECS grade of at least 4, and duration under 3 months. Any patient with an uncontrolled infection, another autoimmune disease, pregnancy or lactation was excluded. Diagnoses were established on the basis of clinical symptoms, serum thyroxine and TRAb, thyroid ultrasound, and orbital computed tomography. PBMCs were isolated from about 9.1 ml of fresh peripheral blood by Ficoll-Paque density gradient centrifugation. Total RNA was extracted using Trizol reagent, and RNA quality was assessed on an Agilent 2100 Bioanalyzer.

Broad study findings and their caveats: During validation, the model predicted progression to ophthalmopathy a median of roughly six months ahead of onset, with around 71% sensitivity and roughly 72% specificity. Most expanded thyroid clonotypes (frequency above 0.001) were also detected in blood, suggesting blood repertoires may reflect thyroid immune responses. In cross-validation, a model built on a 13 V-J signature told ophthalmopathy apart from stable hyperthyroidism with just under 90% sensitivity and about 81% specificity, and in testing the same model reached 80%/75%. Sample size was not statistically predetermined, and investigators were not blinded to group allocation.

The TCR beta CDR3 regions were amplified from the RNA transcripts. A first-round RT-PCR of the TCR CDR3 used the HTBI primer set with the Qiagen OneStep RT-PCR kit. The libraries were constructed in a second round of multiplex PCR and then size-selected and purified. The libraries were sequenced on an Illumina HiSeq2000 using paired-end 100 bp reads. Under the source paper's analysis protocol: SOAPnuke was used to process the raw data, removing reads that contained adapters or uncalled bases, had a mean Phred below 15, or lacked an exact match to the constant primer or identifier. High-quality paired reads were merged with COPE v1.2.5, and unique nucleotide sequences were defined as clonotypes. MiTCR v1.1 was used to align the clonotypes against IMGT TRBV, TRBD and TRBJ reference segments. Only V-J combinations with frequency above 0.0001, covering approximately 99% of repertoires, were analysed. The TCS score was defined as the ratio of F50 (clonal expansion) to E x V (chaos), calculated using BLOSUM62-based TCRdist between CDR3 peptides within each V-J. Welch's t-statistics and random forest reduced just over 500 V-J features to 10 to 15, which were used in a naive Bayes classifier (R e1071). TCRdb reprocessing: public reads trimmed at Q25 with fastp, clones called with MiXCR, in-frame beta chains kept. Every entry covers one CDR3 protein and lists the most common genes and DNA from its rows. TCRdb's processing, not the authors', yielded these V and J calls. This sample is represented by approximately 620,000 distinct CDR3 sequences; 16% of them were singletons. The ten most abundant clones make up 2.5% to 4% of the sample.

The chain joins TRBV7-9 to TRBJ2-7; TRBD1 is a weak D gene call, 5 bases matching. This clonotype originated in a woman aged 40-49 years with Graves' ophthalmopathy. Sequencing used blood. The DNA sequence is as follows: TGTGCCAGCAGCTTGGGGCAGGGCGGCGGCGAGCAGTACTTC. Translated, this is CASSLGQGGGEQYF.